The 3 T cell receptor beta chains given below trace back to one sample, sequenced in a study of blood T cell repertoires in COVID-19. The method was immunoSEQ multiplex PCR; TCRdb's version includes in-frame clones alone and lacks a portion of them. Here the sample spans a few hundred thousand clones, 80% to 90% being singletons. Sequenced input: PBMCs or T cells enriched from blood (not recorded which). The source is a woman younger than 35 in a cohort exposed to, infected with or recovered from COVID-19 (not recorded which).

This chain joins TRBV29-1 and TRBJ1-1, with a possible D match to TRBD1 (5 bases). CDR3 length equals 16 residues. Germline V gene lookup returns CDR1 SQVTM and CDR2 ANQGSEA. V was cut by 0 bases and J by 3 bases, with 17 bases left in between. CDR3 DNA sequence: TGCAGCGTTGAAGATCGGGGGGACCGGGCTCACACTGAAGCTTTCTTT. Protein product: CSVEDRGDRAHTEAFF.

This clone was detected once. The V call is TRBV2, the J call TRBJ1-2; no clear D gene. Germline V gives CDR1 SNHLY, CDR2 FYNNEI. The CDR3 has 12 residues. The germline V and J ends were trimmed by 6 bases and 6 bases, with 11 bases remaining between them. The CDR3 coding sequence is TGTGCCAGCAGGGCCTTTGGAGATGGCTACACCTTC. It specifies CASRAFGDGYTF.

The V gene is TRBV11-2, the J gene TRBJ2-1; the match to TRBD1 covers 11 bases. Germline trimming cut 5 bases from V and 7 bases from J; bases unmatched to any gene: 1. Germline V gene sequence: CDR1 SGHAT, CDR2 FQNNGV. The CDR3 contains 13 residues. The CDR3 sequence: CASSRDRGNEQFF. The CDR3 region has the DNA TGTGCCAGCAGCCGGGACAGGGGGAATGAGCAGTTCTTC.